This T cell receptor beta chain derives from a study of T cells after yellow fever vaccination. General study findings and limits: Abundant bulk-derived clonotypes could contaminate FACS-sorted repertoires.

A few counts support this clonotype. What it binds is not known. TCRdb re-called the 5' RACE reads through MiXCR, storing one row per CDR3 protein. The profile shows 500,000 to 650,000 distinct CDR3 sequences, about 17% of them singletons. The CDR3 spans 13 residues. From germline, CDR1 is MGHDK and CDR2 SYGVNS. V lost 3 bases to trimming and J lost 7 bases, with 13 bases between them. The chain combines TRBV25-1 with TRBJ2-7; D not resolved. Sequencing was performed on PBMCs, taken more than 4 days after the first yellow fever vaccination. This TCR came from a man younger than 35 who received the YFV17D yellow fever vaccine. The CDR3 loop reads CASSEPARQEQYF. The CDR3 DNA reads TGTGCCAGCAGTGAGCCGGCCCGGCAGGAGCAGTACTTC.